Below are 21 T cell receptor beta chains sequenced from a single sample in a study of identical twins. TCRdb re-called the 5' RACE reads through MiXCR, storing one row per CDR3 protein. The data hold 350,000 to 400,000 distinct CDR3 sequences, with roughly 9% observed a single time. Sequencing input: naive T cells sorted from blood. These receptor sequences come from a woman aged 50 to 65 in good health.

This clonotype was detected many times. CDR3 amino acids: CATSRRGANEKLFF. CDR3 in DNA: TGTGCCACCAGCAGAAGGGGGGCTAATGAAAAACTGTTTTTT. This chain uses TRBV15 with TRBJ1-4; tentative D call: TRBD1 (6 bases). The V and J ends lost 2 bases and 3 bases respectively, with 7 bases between them. The CDR3 loop spans 14 amino acids. Per germline, CDR1 LNHNV and CDR2 YYDKDF (reference sequence). Looking up the rest from reference TRBV15 and TRBJ1-4 gives the full variable domain: DAMVIQNPRYQVTQFGKPVTLSCSQTLNHNVMYWYQQKSSQAPKLLFHYYDKDFNNEADTPDNFQSRRPNTSFCFLDIRSPGLGDTAMYLCATSRRGANEKLFFGSGTQLSVL.

V gene TRBV5-1 combines with J gene TRBJ2-1, with 11 positions matching TRBD1. The germline gives CDR1 SGHRS, CDR2 YFSETQ. The CDR3 runs to 15 residues. The J segment lost 3 bases and the V segment lost 5 bases, leaving 4 bases of the junction unmatched. CDR3 nucleotides: TGCGCCAGCAGAGTCGGGACAGGGGGCTACAATGAGCAGTTCTTC. Translation gives CASRVGTGGYNEQFF.

This chain links TRBV24-1 with TRBJ2-3; 14 nucleotides align to TRBD2. The V and J ends lost 4 bases and 4 bases, in that order; junction bases with no gene match: 15. This CDR3 has 20 amino acids. Germline-derived CDR1 and CDR2 are KGHDR and SFDVKD. CDR3 sequence reads: CATSDPGLAGVHGWADTQYF. The DNA of the CDR3 is TGTGCCACCAGTGACCCGGGACTAGCGGGAGTTCACGGGTGGGCAGATACGCAGTATTTT.

The CDR3 is CSASFPPGPGAFF. CDR3 in DNA: TGCAGTGCTAGTTTTCCACCAGGGCCGGGGGCTTTCTTT. The chain couples TRBV20-1 to TRBJ1-1, with D possibly TRBD1 on 5 matching bases. This CDR3 spans 13 amino acids. The ends were cut back, 3 bases at V and 11 bases at J, with 19 bases in the middle. From germline, CDR1 is DFQATT and CDR2 SNEGSKA (reference sequence).

There are many counts of this clonotype. The V call is TRBV7-2, the J call TRBJ2-2; TRBD2 matches at 8 bases. This CDR3 comprises 16 residues. Germline CDR1 is SGHTA and CDR2 is FQGNSA. The V segment lost 0 bases and the J segment 4 bases; nucleotides outside the gene matches: 4. CDR3 in amino acids: CASSLAPGGPTGELFF. The CDR3 DNA sequence: TGTGCCAGCAGCTTAGCACCGGGAGGGCCCACCGGGGAGCTGTTTTTT.

The chain is built from TRBV29-1 and TRBJ2-7; D is undetermined. The CDR3 has 12 residues. Looked up from germline, CDR1 is SQVTM and CDR2 is ANQGSEA. The V and J ends lost 4 bases and 4 bases respectively, with 11 bases between them. This CDR3 is CSVVQEPYEQYF. CDR3 DNA: TGCAGCGTTGTGCAGGAACCTTACGAGCAGTACTTC.

This clonotype was detected many times. The rearrangement joins TRBV2 to TRBJ2-5; D not resolved. This CDR3 has 11 residues. The V end lost 5 bases, the J end lost 6 bases, and 7 bases lay between the germline ends. CDR1 and CDR2 from the germline V gene are SNHLY and FYNNEI. The CDR3 nucleotides read TGTGCCAGCAGTCCCCGACAGACCCAGTACTTC. Amino acids: CASSPRQTQYF.

This clonotype was counted between two and nine times. The chain couples TRBV10-3 to TRBJ2-1, with 8 bases aligning to TRBD2. CDR1 is ENHRY, CDR2 SYGVKD, per germline. The CDR3 extends over 17 amino acids. Trimming took 2 bases from V and 3 from J; bases not matched to a gene: 9. The CDR3 is CAISESGSSGNYNEQFF. The DNA for the CDR3 is TGTGCCATCAGTGAGAGTGGGAGTAGCGGGAACTACAATGAGCAGTTCTTC.

This clonotype has only one observation. The chain employs TRBV24-1 and TRBJ2-1; 13 bases are a match to TRBD2. Germline lookup yields CDR1 KGHDR and CDR2 SFDVKD. This CDR3 region has 16 residues. V lost 2 bases to trimming and J lost 13 bases; unmatched junction nucleotides: 10. CDR3 coding DNA: TGTGCCACCAGTGATTCGGGACTAGCGGGATGGTTTGACCAGTTCTTC. Translated: CATSDSGLAGWFDQFF.

This chain uses TRBV12-3 or TRBV12-4 with TRBJ2-2; D possibly matches TRBD1 or TRBD2 (5 bases each). The CDR3 runs to 16 residues. Trimming left V 6 bases short and J 5 bases short, with 19 bases between. The CDR3 reads CASSPSPNWGTGELFF. CDR3 bases: TGTGCCAGCAGCCCTAGCCCTAATTGGGGGACCGGGGAGCTGTTTTTT.

This clonotype was recorded at least ten times. V and J are TRBV5-1 and TRBJ2-5; 9 bases align to TRBD2. The junction had 12 bases not matched to a gene; V was cut back by 4 bases and J by 5 bases. In germline, CDR1 is SGHRS, CDR2 YFSETQ. The CDR3 runs to 16 residues. This CDR3 reads CASSAGTSHKWETQYF. DNA of the CDR3: TGCGCCAGCAGCGCCGGGACTAGCCATAAGTGGGAGACCCAGTACTTC.

This clonotype came up a few times. The V call is TRBV20-1, the J call TRBJ2-1, with TRBD2 matching over 10 bases. The CDR3 consists of 15 residues. Trimming removed 5 bases from V and 8 bases from J; junction bases left unmatched: 12. Germline values: CDR1 DFQATT, CDR2 SNEGSKA (reference sequence). The CDR3 DNA reads as TGCAGTGCTGGGACCAGCGGGAGGGCTCTCGATGAGCAGTTCTTC. Residues: CSAGTSGRALDEQFF.

The genes are TRBV5-1 and TRBJ2-3, with TRBD2 identical over 11 bases. Unmatched junction bases numbered 13, after V lost 4 bases and J lost 3 bases. CDR3 size: 18 residues. CDR1 SGHRS and CDR2 YFSETQ come from the germline V gene. This chain's CDR3 is CASSTGLAGGPVTDTQYF. Here the CDR3 DNA reads TGCGCCAGCAGCACCGGATTAGCGGGAGGGCCGGTAACAGATACGCAGTATTTT. Looking up the rest from reference TRBV5-1 and TRBJ2-3 gives the full variable domain: KAGVTQTPRYLIKTRGQQVTLSCSPISGHRSVSWYQQTPGQGLQFLFEYFSETQRNKGNFPGRFSGRQFSNSRSEMNVSTLELGDSALYLCASSTGLAGGPVTDTQYFGPGTRLTVL.

The genes are TRBV20-1 and TRBJ2-1, with D hard to call. Germline V gives CDR1 DFQATT, CDR2 SNEGSKA (reference sequence). The length of the CDR3 is 14 residues. The germline V and J ends were trimmed by 2 bases and 2 bases, with 10 bases remaining between them. CDR3 sequence (DNA): TGCAGTGCTAGACTCGCGGCCACCTACAATGAGCAGTTCTTC. Its protein is CSARLAATYNEQFF.

In DNA form, the CDR3 reads TGTGCCAGCAGTTTAAGGGTCAGCGGGAGGGCCAACGAGCAGTACTTC. The encoded protein is CASSLRVSGRANEQYF. The gene calls are TRBV12-3 or TRBV12-4 and TRBJ2-7, with 10 bases aligning to TRBD2. The V and J ends lost 2 bases and 5 bases, in that order; junction bases with no gene match: 9. The CDR3 runs 16 residues.

The table lists this clonotype with a few counts. Here the CDR3 reads CATSVASRTDTQYF. DNA of the CDR3: TGTGCCACCAGTGTCGCCAGCAGGACAGATACGCAGTATTTT. The rearrangement uses TRBV24-1 and TRBJ2-3; no firm D call. The CDR3 spans 14 residues. Looked up from germline, CDR1 is KGHDR and CDR2 is SFDVKD. V was shortened by 5 bases and J by 3 bases, with 11 bases between the two germline ends.

The gene calls are TRBV5-1 and TRBJ2-4, with D unclear. V was cut by 4 bases and J by 0 bases, with 8 bases left in between. Per the germline V gene, CDR1 is SGHRS and CDR2 is YFSETQ. This CDR3 is 14 amino acids long. CDR3 amino acids: CASSMDGAKNIQYF. The CDR3 nucleotides are TGCGCCAGCAGCATGGACGGAGCCAAAAACATTCAGTACTTC. The full variable domain, its missing parts supplied by reference TRBV5-1 and TRBJ2-4, is KAGVTQTPRYLIKTRGQQVTLSCSPISGHRSVSWYQQTPGQGLQFLFEYFSETQRNKGNFPGRFSGRQFSNSRSEMNVSTLELGDSALYLCASSMDGAKNIQYFGAGTRLSVL.

This clonotype was picked up a small number of times. V usage is TRBV7-2 and J usage is TRBJ2-5; unclear D gene. Germline V gene data show CDR1 as SGHTA and CDR2 as FQGNSA. This CDR3 is built from 15 residues. The V end lost 6 bases, the J end lost 5 bases, and 19 bases lay between the germline ends. CDR3 coding DNA: TGTGCCAGCAGGCATCCGGGCTTAGAGAGGGAGACCCAGTACTTC. It codes for CASRHPGLERETQYF.

This clonotype was found a few times. The V gene is TRBV20-1, the J gene TRBJ2-2, with D hard to call. This CDR3 spans 13 amino acids. Per germline, CDR1 DFQATT and CDR2 SNEGSKA (reference sequence). The V gene lost 3 bases and the J gene lost 2 bases, with 7 bases spanning the gap. CDR3 in DNA: TGCAGTGCTAGGGGCAGCAACACCGGGGAGCTGTTTTTT. Translating gives CSARGSNTGELFF.

This clonotype was picked up many times. The chain carries TRBV12-3 or TRBV12-4 and TRBJ2-1, with 9 bases matching TRBD2. Trimming took 10 bases from V and 2 from J; bases not matched to a gene: 9. CDR3 length: 15 residues. The CDR3 loop reads CATYPAGGPYNEQFF. For the CDR3, the DNA is TGTGCCACCTACCCTGCGGGAGGGCCCTACAATGAGCAGTTCTTC.

The CDR3 nucleotides read TGTGCCAGCAGCTCTAGACTAGCGGGAGTGTATGAGCAGTTCTTC. This encodes CASSSRLAGVYEQFF. The J gene is TRBJ2-1, the V gene TRBV7-3, with TRBD2 matching 12 bases. V shed 4 bases and J 8 bases; nucleotides not matched to a gene: 6. Germline V gives CDR1 SGHTA, CDR2 FQGTGA. The CDR3 runs to 15 residues.